Described below is a single T cell receptor beta chain sequence and its context. It lacks a known antigen. No base qualities exist here, and no much larger clone lies one base off it. Trimming takes 0 bases from V and 5 bases from J, and the germline ends sit 10 bases apart. Its CDR3 holds 14 amino acids, cysteine through phenylalanine. Only CDR3 DNA is held: 42 bases, read in frame from base 1. CDR1 and CDR2 were assigned from the germline V gene as KGHDR and SFDVKD. The sample's treatment or condition label, decoded: allogeneic hematopoietic cell transplantation with graft depleted of TCRalphabeta T cells and CD19 B cells. The transplant recipients were children given TCRalphabeta/CD19-depleted allogeneic hematopoietic cell grafts. These data come from a study of T-cell reconstitution after alpha-beta-depleted transplantation in children (dated by TCRdb to the mid-2010s). Notes on the research overall: Using TCR repertoire profiling, the study followed T-cell immune reconstitution in a quantitative way in children after TCRalphabeta/CD19-depleted allogeneic hematopoietic cell transplantation.

Overall results and qualifications from the work: In some patients, high TCRbeta diversity at day 60 was attributed to recipient T cells and intrathymic progenitors that had survived conditioning. About two months after transplant, the apparently early recovery of alphabetaT-cell counts reportedly depended on just several hundred clones that had expanded rapidly and came from non-depleted graft cells. Over subsequent months, a decline in hyperexpanded clone frequencies was noted, and after one year, T-cell counts and TCRbeta diversity were mostly ascribed to newly produced T cells.

Libraries were prepared through PCR. Reads for this sample came from an Illumina HiSeq 2500. TCR library preparation used molecular barcoding, with unique molecular identifiers applied to normalize quantification of the TCRbeta repertoire. TCRdb passed the public sequencing reads through fastp at Q25 and MiXCR, retaining productive beta sequences. For every CDR3 protein sequence, its rows merge into one entry that carries the most common genes and DNA. For this sample there are around 960,000 distinct CDR3 sequences; under 30% appear just once. The top ten clonotypes cover around 30% of the sample. Sequenced here: PBMCs, mostly from graft donor cells, sampled 360 days after TCRalphabeta/CD19-depleted stem cell transplant. The sequence joins TRBV24-1 to TRBJ2-7, and the D gene may be TRBD1, 6 bases matching. This TCR derives from a boy under two years old who had a stem cell transplant for SCID, so the T cells may come from the graft donor. The sequence in DNA is TGTGCCACCAGTGATTTGCACAGGGAAAACGAGCAGTACTTC. This is translated as CATSDLHRENEQYF.